A selection of T cell receptor beta chains follows, all from one sample in a study of T cells in Graves' hyperthyroidism and ophthalmopathy. TCRdb used MiXCR to reprocess the multiplex PCR reads, holding one entry per CDR3 protein. The table shows some 720,000 distinct CDR3 sequences, with about 17% occurring only once. Sequenced input: blood. These receptors all stem from a man between 18 and 29 years old with Graves' hyperthyroidism. The CDR3 runs from the conserved cysteine through the conserved F or W. A D gene is named only where the DNA matches it firmly. Clone size is shown for a subset of rows, as once, few, many or a class of expanded clone.

d_gene: .; j_gene: TRBJ2-7; abundance: many; v_gene: TRBV12-3/TRBV12-4; CDR3nt: TGTGCCAGCAGCCCCCGTGACTTCTACGAGCAGTACTTC; CDR3aa: CASSPRDFYEQYF
d_gene: .; j_gene: TRBJ1-5; abundance: many; v_gene: TRBV2; CDR3nt: TGTGCCAGCACCAACAGGGTCTGGAATCAGCCCCAGCATTTT; CDR3aa: CASTNRVWNQPQHF
d_gene: .; j_gene: TRBJ1-1; abundance: many; v_gene: TRBV28; CDR3nt: TGTGCCAGCAGTCGGCCGGCGGGCGTGAACACTGAAGCTTTCTTT; CDR3aa: CASSRPAGVNTEAFF
d_gene: .; j_gene: TRBJ2-7; abundance: many; v_gene: TRBV3-1; CDR3nt: TGTGCCAGCAGCCAAGCTACCTACGAGCAGTACTTC; CDR3aa: CASSQATYEQYF
d_gene: .; j_gene: TRBJ2-7; abundance: many; v_gene: TRBV12-3/TRBV12-4; CDR3nt: TGTGCCAGCAGTTTGGCGCAGTTCGACGAGCAGTACTTC; CDR3aa: CASSLAQFDEQYF
d_gene: TRBD2; j_gene: TRBJ2-5; abundance: .; v_gene: TRBV9; CDR3nt: TGTGCCAGCAGCGTAGGACTAGCGGGAGTTATGGAGACCCAGTACTTC; CDR3aa: CASSVGLAGVMETQYF
d_gene: TRBD2; j_gene: TRBJ2-7; abundance: many; v_gene: TRBV13; CDR3nt: TGTGCCAGCAGCTTCGTTGGTAGCGGGAGAGGTCACGAGCAGTACTTC; CDR3aa: CASSFVGSGRGHEQYF
d_gene: TRBD1; j_gene: TRBJ2-5; abundance: many; v_gene: TRBV9; CDR3nt: TGTGCCAGCAGTAGACAGGGGCGGGGGACCCAGTACTTC; CDR3aa: CASSRQGRGTQYF
d_gene: .; j_gene: TRBJ2-1; abundance: .; v_gene: TRBV19; CDR3nt: TGTGCCAGTAGTATAAATCCTCCCACTAGCAGACCCTACAATGAGCAGTTCTTC; CDR3aa: CASSINPPTSRPYNEQFF
d_gene: .; j_gene: TRBJ1-2; abundance: few; v_gene: TRBV5-1; CDR3nt: TGCGCCAGCAGCCCCCTCGGTAACTATGGCTACACCTTC; CDR3aa: CASSPLGNYGYTF
d_gene: .; j_gene: TRBJ2-7; abundance: many; v_gene: TRBV27; CDR3nt: TGTGCCAGCCCTGGGGGGTCCAGGGGGGGTTACGAGCAGTACTTC; CDR3aa: CASPGGSRGGYEQYF
d_gene: TRBD1; j_gene: TRBJ2-7; abundance: few; v_gene: TRBV9; CDR3nt: TGTGCCAGCAGCCTTAGAGGGACAGGGACTTCCTACGAGCAGTACTTC; CDR3aa: CASSLRGTGTSYEQYF
d_gene: TRBD1; j_gene: TRBJ2-1; abundance: few; v_gene: TRBV14; CDR3nt: TGTGCCAGCAGCCAAGTTCAAGGGACAGGGAACAATGAGCAGTTCTTC; CDR3aa: CASSQVQGTGNNEQFF
d_gene: TRBD2; j_gene: TRBJ2-7; abundance: many; v_gene: TRBV2; CDR3nt: TGTGCCAGCAGACTAGCGGACTCCTACGAGCAGTACTTC; CDR3aa: CASRLADSYEQYF
d_gene: .; j_gene: TRBJ1-1; abundance: .; v_gene: TRBV20-1; CDR3nt: TGCAGTGCTACAGTCCTCGGCACAGGAGTCGCTTTCTTT; CDR3aa: CSATVLGTGVAFF
d_gene: .; j_gene: TRBJ2-7; abundance: many; v_gene: TRBV7-9; CDR3nt: TGTGCCAGCAGCTCTCTTGGTAGCGGAGCCTACGAGCAGTACTTC; CDR3aa: CASSSLGSGAYEQYF
d_gene: .; j_gene: TRBJ2-4; abundance: many; v_gene: TRBV3-1; CDR3nt: TGTGCCAGCAGCCAAGAAGTTTGGTCCAAAAACATTCAGTACTTC; CDR3aa: CASSQEVWSKNIQYF
d_gene: .; j_gene: TRBJ2-7; abundance: many; v_gene: TRBV27; CDR3nt: TGTGCCAGCAGTTTGGAGGGGAACTCCTACGAGCAGTACTTC; CDR3aa: CASSLEGNSYEQYF
d_gene: TRBD2; j_gene: TRBJ2-7; abundance: many; v_gene: TRBV20-1; CDR3nt: TGCAGTGCCCCGGGACTAGCGGGAGGGCCGTTTGAGCAGTACTTC; CDR3aa: CSAPGLAGGPFEQYF
d_gene: .; j_gene: TRBJ1-2; abundance: .; v_gene: TRBV28; CDR3nt: TGTGCCAGCAGTCCGCCAGGATCTAACTATGGCCACACCTTC; CDR3aa: CASSPPGSNYGHTF
d_gene: .; j_gene: TRBJ1-2; abundance: few; v_gene: TRBV14; CDR3nt: TGTGCCAGCAGCCAAGATAGGGGGGGCGTAAATGGCTACACCTTC; CDR3aa: CASSQDRGGVNGYTF
d_gene: TRBD2; j_gene: TRBJ2-7; abundance: few; v_gene: TRBV20-1; CDR3nt: TGCAGTGCTACCCGACTAGCAGGCTCCTACGAGCAGTACTTC; CDR3aa: CSATRLAGSYEQYF
d_gene: .; j_gene: TRBJ2-1; abundance: many; v_gene: TRBV15; CDR3nt: TGTGCCACCAGCAGAGAAGGCGTCGGGAGTTCGCGAAATGAGCAGTTCTTC; CDR3aa: CATSREGVGSSRNEQFF
d_gene: .; j_gene: TRBJ2-5; abundance: .; v_gene: TRBV20-1; CDR3nt: TGCAGTGCGCCCCTTGAGGGACTGGAGTACTTC; CDR3aa: CSAPLEGLEYF
d_gene: TRBD2; j_gene: TRBJ2-3; abundance: .; v_gene: TRBV7-9; CDR3nt: TGTGCCAGCATCCCGCTAGCGGTGACAGATACGCAGTATTTT; CDR3aa: CASIPLAVTDTQYF
d_gene: .; j_gene: TRBJ2-5; abundance: many; v_gene: TRBV12-3/TRBV12-4; CDR3nt: TGTGCCAGCAGTTTATCGGGGCCGGGGGAGACCCAGTACTTC; CDR3aa: CASSLSGPGETQYF
d_gene: TRBD2; j_gene: TRBJ2-1; abundance: few; v_gene: TRBV5-1; CDR3nt: TGCGCCAGCAGCTTGTCAGGGCTAGCGGGAGTCAAGGATGAGCAGTTCTTC; CDR3aa: CASSLSGLAGVKDEQFF
d_gene: TRBD1; j_gene: TRBJ1-1; abundance: .; v_gene: TRBV6-2/TRBV6-3; CDR3nt: TGTGCCAGCATCCGCGACAGGGTGAACACTAAAGCTTTCTTT; CDR3aa: CASIRDRVNTKAFF
d_gene: .; j_gene: TRBJ2-7; abundance: .; v_gene: TRBV4-2; CDR3nt: TGTGCCAGCAGCACCTTCGAGGCTAGCAGGTCCTACGAGCAGTACTTC; CDR3aa: CASSTFEASRSYEQYF
d_gene: .; j_gene: TRBJ2-2; abundance: few; v_gene: TRBV5-1; CDR3nt: TGCGCCAGCAGCTTGTGGGACATCCTCACCGGGGAGCTGTTTTTT; CDR3aa: CASSLWDILTGELFF
d_gene: TRBD2; j_gene: TRBJ2-1; abundance: many; v_gene: TRBV12-3/TRBV12-4; CDR3nt: TGTGCCAGCAGTGGAACGGCGGGAGTCGGCGAGCAGTTCTTC; CDR3aa: CASSGTAGVGEQFF
d_gene: .; j_gene: TRBJ2-7; abundance: many; v_gene: TRBV28; CDR3nt: TGTGCCAGCAGAGTTGAGGGACGGAACTACGAGCAGTACTTC; CDR3aa: CASRVEGRNYEQYF
d_gene: TRBD1; j_gene: TRBJ2-7; abundance: .; v_gene: TRBV30; CDR3nt: TGTGCCTGGAGCCGTGGGACAGGCCGCGAGCAGTACTTC; CDR3aa: CAWSRGTGREQYF
d_gene: .; j_gene: TRBJ2-7; abundance: few; v_gene: TRBV5-1; CDR3nt: TGCGCCAGCAGCACCCTACCGGGTAGCTCCTACGAGCAGTACTTC; CDR3aa: CASSTLPGSSYEQYF
d_gene: TRBD2; j_gene: TRBJ2-7; abundance: many; v_gene: TRBV3-1; CDR3nt: TGTGCCAGCAGCCAAGAATTGGGCGGGAGCTCCTACGAGCAGTACTTC; CDR3aa: CASSQELGGSSYEQYF
d_gene: TRBD1; j_gene: TRBJ2-1; abundance: many; v_gene: TRBV6-2/TRBV6-3; CDR3nt: TGTGCCAGCAGTTCCCCGACAGGGGGAAATGAGCAGTTCTTC; CDR3aa: CASSSPTGGNEQFF
d_gene: .; j_gene: TRBJ1-2; abundance: .; v_gene: TRBV7-9; CDR3nt: TGTGCCAGCAGCATGACAGGAGAAGCTGGCTACACCTTC; CDR3aa: CASSMTGEAGYTF
d_gene: TRBD1; j_gene: TRBJ1-1; abundance: many; v_gene: TRBV12-3/TRBV12-4; CDR3nt: TGTGCCAGCACCCAGGACAGGAGAGAAGCTTTCTTT; CDR3aa: CASTQDRREAFF
d_gene: .; j_gene: TRBJ2-5; abundance: many; v_gene: TRBV11-3; CDR3nt: TGTGCCAGCAGCTTAAGTTTTAGCGCTCAAGAGACCCAGTACTTC; CDR3aa: CASSLSFSAQETQYF
d_gene: TRBD2; j_gene: TRBJ2-7; abundance: .; v_gene: TRBV6-6; CDR3nt: TGTGCCAGCGGTTACTCAACTAAAACCGGGACTAGCGTTTCCTACGAGCAGTACTTC; CDR3aa: CASGYSTKTGTSVSYEQYF
d_gene: .; j_gene: TRBJ2-7; abundance: few; v_gene: TRBV18; CDR3nt: TGTGCCAGCTCACCTACATCTAGCTACTTTTCCTACGAGCAGTACTTC; CDR3aa: CASSPTSSYFSYEQYF
d_gene: TRBD1; j_gene: TRBJ2-3; abundance: many; v_gene: TRBV15; CDR3nt: TGTGCCACCAGCAGAGGCCGACAGGGTGCAGATACGCAGTATTTT; CDR3aa: CATSRGRQGADTQYF
d_gene: .; j_gene: TRBJ2-3; abundance: .; v_gene: TRBV6-4; CDR3nt: TGTGCCAGCACTAGGGACGGACGGGACACAGATACGCAGTATTTT; CDR3aa: CASTRDGRDTDTQYF
d_gene: TRBD1; j_gene: TRBJ2-2; abundance: many; v_gene: TRBV18; CDR3nt: TGTGCCAGCTCACCAGAGACAGGGTCCACCGGGGAGCTGTTTTTT; CDR3aa: CASSPETGSTGELFF
d_gene: TRBD1; j_gene: TRBJ2-7; abundance: many; v_gene: TRBV24-1; CDR3nt: TGTGCCACCAGTGATTCCGCTGACAGGGGCCACGAGCAGTACTTC; CDR3aa: CATSDSADRGHEQYF
d_gene: TRBD2; j_gene: TRBJ2-5; abundance: few; v_gene: TRBV9; CDR3nt: TGTGCCAGCAGCGTAGGATTGACTAGCGGGAGGGCCGGGAGTGAGACCCAGTACTTC; CDR3aa: CASSVGLTSGRAGSETQYF
d_gene: TRBD2; j_gene: TRBJ2-1; abundance: many; v_gene: TRBV30; CDR3nt: TGTGCCTGGAGGCTACCGGGACTAGCGCCACCTCACAATGAGCAGTTCTTC; CDR3aa: CAWRLPGLAPPHNEQFF
d_gene: TRBD2; j_gene: TRBJ2-5; abundance: many; v_gene: TRBV6-5; CDR3nt: TGTGCCAGCAGTTACTCGATGTTAGCGGGACAAGAGACCCAGTACTTC; CDR3aa: CASSYSMLAGQETQYF
d_gene: .; j_gene: TRBJ2-1; abundance: .; v_gene: TRBV12-5; CDR3nt: TGTGCTAGTGGTTTGGAGAAGAAGGACAATGAGCAGTTCTTC; CDR3aa: CASGLEKKDNEQFF
d_gene: TRBD2; j_gene: TRBJ2-7; abundance: .; v_gene: TRBV27; CDR3nt: TGTGCCAGCAGTTTATTAACGAGCGGGAGTTACGAGCAGTACTTC; CDR3aa: CASSLLTSGSYEQYF
d_gene: .; j_gene: TRBJ1-5; abundance: few; v_gene: TRBV27; CDR3nt: TGTGCCAGCAGTTTAAGATTGTATGGGGGGAGCAATCAGCCCCAGCATTTT; CDR3aa: CASSLRLYGGSNQPQHF
d_gene: TRBD2; j_gene: TRBJ2-5; abundance: few; v_gene: TRBV4-1; CDR3nt: TGCGCCAGCAGCCAAGCCCCCATTATGGCAGGGAGGGGGACCCAGTACTTC; CDR3aa: CASSQAPIMAGRGTQYF
d_gene: .; j_gene: TRBJ2-3; abundance: few; v_gene: TRBV20-1; CDR3nt: TGCAGTGCGCAACCCGGGGGCACAGATACGCAGTATTTT; CDR3aa: CSAQPGGTDTQYF
d_gene: .; j_gene: TRBJ2-1; abundance: .; v_gene: TRBV24-1; CDR3nt: TGTGCCACCAGTGCAGGACTAGGGGGTGAGCAGTTCTTC; CDR3aa: CATSAGLGGEQFF
d_gene: .; j_gene: TRBJ1-1; abundance: .; v_gene: TRBV2; CDR3nt: TGTGCCAGCATGGCTGAGGGAGGAACTGAAGCTTTCTTT; CDR3aa: CASMAEGGTEAFF
d_gene: .; j_gene: TRBJ2-3; abundance: few; v_gene: TRBV7-8; CDR3nt: TGTGCCAGCAGCTTAGAGACAGACTGGGGCCCAGATACGCAGTATTTT; CDR3aa: CASSLETDWGPDTQYF